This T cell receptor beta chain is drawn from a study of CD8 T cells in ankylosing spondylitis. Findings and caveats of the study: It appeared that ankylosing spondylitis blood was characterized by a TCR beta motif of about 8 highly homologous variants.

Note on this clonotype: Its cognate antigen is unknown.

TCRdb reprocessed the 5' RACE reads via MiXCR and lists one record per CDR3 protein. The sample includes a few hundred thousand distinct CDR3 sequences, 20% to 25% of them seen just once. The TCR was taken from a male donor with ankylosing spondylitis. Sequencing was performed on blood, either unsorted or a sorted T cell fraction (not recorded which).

In DNA form, the CDR3 reads TGCGCCAGCAGCAGAGAAGGGGGGGAAGAGGAAAAACTGTTTTTT. Amino acids: CASSREGGEEEKLFF. This rearrangement joins TRBV5-1 to TRBJ1-4; D is perhaps TRBD1 (6 bases). CDR1 is SGHRS, CDR2 YFSETQ, per germline. The V end lost 4 bases, the J end lost 8 bases, and 18 bases lay between the germline ends. The CDR3 extends over 15 amino acids.